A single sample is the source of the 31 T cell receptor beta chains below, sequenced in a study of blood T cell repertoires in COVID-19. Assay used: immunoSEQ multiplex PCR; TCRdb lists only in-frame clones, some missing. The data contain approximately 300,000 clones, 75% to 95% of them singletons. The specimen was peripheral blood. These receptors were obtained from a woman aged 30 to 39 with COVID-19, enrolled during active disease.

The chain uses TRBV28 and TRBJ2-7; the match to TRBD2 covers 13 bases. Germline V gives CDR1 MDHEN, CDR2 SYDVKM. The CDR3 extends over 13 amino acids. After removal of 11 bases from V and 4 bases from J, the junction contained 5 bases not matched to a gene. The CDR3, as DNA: TGTGCCGGAAGGACTAGCGGGAGTTACGAGCAGTACTTC. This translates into CAGRTSGSYEQYF.

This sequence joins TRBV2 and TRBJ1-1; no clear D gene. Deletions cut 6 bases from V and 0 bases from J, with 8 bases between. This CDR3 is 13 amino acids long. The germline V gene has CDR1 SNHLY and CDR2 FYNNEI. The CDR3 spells CASRIQLNTEAFF. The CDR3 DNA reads TGTGCCAGCAGGATACAGCTGAACACTGAAGCTTTCTTT.

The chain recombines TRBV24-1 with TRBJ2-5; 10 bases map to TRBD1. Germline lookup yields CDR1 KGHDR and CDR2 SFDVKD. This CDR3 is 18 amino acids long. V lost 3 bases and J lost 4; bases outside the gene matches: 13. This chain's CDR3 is CATSDPDRGGQLAETQYF. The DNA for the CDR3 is TGTGCCACCAGTGATCCGGACAGGGGGGGACAACTGGCAGAGACCCAGTACTTC.

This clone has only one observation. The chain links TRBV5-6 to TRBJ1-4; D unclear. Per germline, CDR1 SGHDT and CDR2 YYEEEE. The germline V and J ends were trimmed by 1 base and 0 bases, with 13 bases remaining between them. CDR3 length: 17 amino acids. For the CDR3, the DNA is TGTGCCAGCAGCTTGCGAGTACGTAGTGCAACTAATGAAAAACTGTTTTTT. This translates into CASSLRVRSATNEKLFF.

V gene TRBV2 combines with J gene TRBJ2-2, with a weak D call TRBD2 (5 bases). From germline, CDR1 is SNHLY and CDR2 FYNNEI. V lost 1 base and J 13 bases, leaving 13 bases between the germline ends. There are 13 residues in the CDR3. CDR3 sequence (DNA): TGTGCCAGCAGTGAAGTCTCTACGGGGAGGCTGTTTTTT. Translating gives CASSEVSTGRLFF.

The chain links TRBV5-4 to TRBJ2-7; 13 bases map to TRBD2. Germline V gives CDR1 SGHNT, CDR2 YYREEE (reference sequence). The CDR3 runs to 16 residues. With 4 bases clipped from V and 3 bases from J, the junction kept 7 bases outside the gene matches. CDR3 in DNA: TGTGCCAGCAGCCAATCCCGGACTAGCGGGAGCTACGAGCAGTACTTC. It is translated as CASSQSRTSGSYEQYF.

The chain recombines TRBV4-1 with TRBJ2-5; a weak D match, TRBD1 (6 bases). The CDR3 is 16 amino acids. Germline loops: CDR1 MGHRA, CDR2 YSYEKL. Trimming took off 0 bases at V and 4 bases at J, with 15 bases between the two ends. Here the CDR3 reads CASSQDRSGVVETQYF. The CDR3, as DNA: TGCGCCAGCAGCCAAGATCGCTCAGGGGTAGTAGAGACCCAGTACTTC.

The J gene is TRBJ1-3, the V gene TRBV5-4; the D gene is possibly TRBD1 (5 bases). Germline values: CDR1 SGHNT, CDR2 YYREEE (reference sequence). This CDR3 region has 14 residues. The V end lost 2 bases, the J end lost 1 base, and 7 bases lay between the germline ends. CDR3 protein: CASSFGGSGNTIYF. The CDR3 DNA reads TGTGCCAGCAGCTTCGGGGGTTCTGGAAACACCATATATTTT.

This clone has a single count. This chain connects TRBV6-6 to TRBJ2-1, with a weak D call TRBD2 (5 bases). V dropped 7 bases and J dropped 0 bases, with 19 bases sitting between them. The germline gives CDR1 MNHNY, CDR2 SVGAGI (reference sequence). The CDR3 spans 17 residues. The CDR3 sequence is CASTRSQAASSYNEQFF. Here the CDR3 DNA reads TGTGCCAGCACTCGTAGCCAAGCGGCCAGCTCCTACAATGAGCAGTTCTTC.

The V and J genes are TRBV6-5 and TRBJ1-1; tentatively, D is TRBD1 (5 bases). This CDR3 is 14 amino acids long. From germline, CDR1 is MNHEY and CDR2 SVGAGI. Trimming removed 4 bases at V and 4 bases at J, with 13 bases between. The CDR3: CASSSFRGPTEAFF. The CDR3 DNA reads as TGTGCCAGCAGTTCATTTAGGGGTCCCACTGAAGCTTTCTTT.

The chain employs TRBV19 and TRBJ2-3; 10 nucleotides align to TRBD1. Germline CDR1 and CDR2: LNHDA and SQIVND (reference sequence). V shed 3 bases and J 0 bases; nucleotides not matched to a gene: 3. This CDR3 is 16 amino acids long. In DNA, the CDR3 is TGTGCCAGTAGTATTGGGACAGGGGAGAGCACAGATACGCAGTATTTT. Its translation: CASSIGTGESTDTQYF. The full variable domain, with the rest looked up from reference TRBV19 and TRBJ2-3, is DGGITQSPKYLFRKEGQNVTLSCEQNLNHDAMYWYRQDPGQGLRLIYYSQIVNDFQKGDIAEGYSVSREKKESFPLTVTSAQKNPTAFYLCASSIGTGESTDTQYFGPGTRLTVL.

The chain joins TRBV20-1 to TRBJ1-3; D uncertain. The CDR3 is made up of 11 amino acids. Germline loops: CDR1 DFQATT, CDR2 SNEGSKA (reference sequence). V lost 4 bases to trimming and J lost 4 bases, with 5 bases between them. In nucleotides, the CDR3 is TGCAGTGCTAAGACAGGAAACACCATATATTTT. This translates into CSAKTGNTIYF.

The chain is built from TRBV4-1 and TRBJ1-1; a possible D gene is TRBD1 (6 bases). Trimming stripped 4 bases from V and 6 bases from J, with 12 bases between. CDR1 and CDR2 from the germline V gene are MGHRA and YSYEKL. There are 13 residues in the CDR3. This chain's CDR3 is CASSPLGGAEAFF. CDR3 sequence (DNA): TGCGCCAGCAGCCCCCTTGGGGGCGCTGAAGCTTTCTTT.

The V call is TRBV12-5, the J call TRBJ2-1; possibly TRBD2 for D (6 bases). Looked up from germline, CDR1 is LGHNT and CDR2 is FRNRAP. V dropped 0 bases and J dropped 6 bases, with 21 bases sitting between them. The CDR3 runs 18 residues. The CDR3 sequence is CASGLVKDGGTAFNEQFF. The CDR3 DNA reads TGTGCTAGTGGTTTGGTAAAAGACGGAGGGACTGCATTCAATGAGCAGTTCTTC.

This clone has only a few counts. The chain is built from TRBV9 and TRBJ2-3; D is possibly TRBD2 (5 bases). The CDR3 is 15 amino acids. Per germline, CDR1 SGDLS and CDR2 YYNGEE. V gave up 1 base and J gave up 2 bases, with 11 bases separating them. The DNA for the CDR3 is TGTGCCAGCAGCGTATTAGGACTTAACACAGATACGCAGTATTTT. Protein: CASSVLGLNTDTQYF.

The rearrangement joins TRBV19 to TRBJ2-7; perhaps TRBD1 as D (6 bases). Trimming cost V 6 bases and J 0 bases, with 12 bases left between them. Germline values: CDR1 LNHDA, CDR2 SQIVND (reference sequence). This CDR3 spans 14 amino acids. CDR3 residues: CASSHRDISYEQYF. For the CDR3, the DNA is TGTGCCAGTAGCCATCGGGACATCTCCTACGAGCAGTACTTC.

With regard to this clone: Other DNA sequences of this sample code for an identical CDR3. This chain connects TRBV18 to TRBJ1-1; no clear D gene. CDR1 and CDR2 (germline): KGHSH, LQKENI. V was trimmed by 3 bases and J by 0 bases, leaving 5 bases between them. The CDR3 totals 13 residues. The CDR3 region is CASSPQVNTEAFF. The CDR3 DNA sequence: TGTGCCAGCTCACCCCAGGTGAACACTGAAGCTTTCTTT.

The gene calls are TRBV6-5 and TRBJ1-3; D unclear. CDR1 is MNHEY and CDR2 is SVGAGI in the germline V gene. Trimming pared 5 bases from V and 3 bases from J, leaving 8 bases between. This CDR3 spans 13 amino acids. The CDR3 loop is CASSMEDGNTIYF. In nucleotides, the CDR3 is TGTGCCAGCAGTATGGAGGATGGAAACACCATATATTTT.

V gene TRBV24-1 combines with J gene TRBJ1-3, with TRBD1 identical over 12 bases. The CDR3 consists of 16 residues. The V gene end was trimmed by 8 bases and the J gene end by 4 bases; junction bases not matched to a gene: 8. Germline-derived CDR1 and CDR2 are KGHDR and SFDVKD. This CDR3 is CATTPGQGARGNTIYF. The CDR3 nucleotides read TGTGCCACCACCCCGGGACAGGGGGCGCGAGGAAACACCATATATTTT.

In DNA form, the CDR3 reads TGTGCCAGCAGCCTGGGACAGGGGGAAATTGGGGAGCTGTTTTTT. This sequence encodes CASSLGQGEIGELFF. This chain uses TRBV9 with TRBJ2-2; TRBD1 matches 11 bases. The J segment lost 8 bases and the V segment lost 4 bases, leaving 7 bases of the junction unmatched. Germline CDR1 is SGDLS and CDR2 is YYNGEE. This CDR3 comprises 15 residues.

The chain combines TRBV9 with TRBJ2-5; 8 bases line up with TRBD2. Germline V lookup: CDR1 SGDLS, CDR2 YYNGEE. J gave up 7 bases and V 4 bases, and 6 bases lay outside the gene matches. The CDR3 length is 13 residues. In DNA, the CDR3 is TGTGCCAGCAGCACTAGCGGAGACGGGACCCAGTACTTC. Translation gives CASSTSGDGTQYF.

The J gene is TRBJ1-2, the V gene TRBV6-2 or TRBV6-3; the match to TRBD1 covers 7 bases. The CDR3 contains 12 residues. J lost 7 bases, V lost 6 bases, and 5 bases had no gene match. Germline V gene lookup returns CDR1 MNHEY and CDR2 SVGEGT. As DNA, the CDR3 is TGTGCCAGCAGCCCCGACAGGGTTGGCTACACCTTC. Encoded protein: CASSPDRVGYTF.

CDR3 DNA: TGTGCCAGCAGCGTAGATGGGACACCCAGCAATCAGCCCCAGCATTTT. Translating it yields CASSVDGTPSNQPQHF. V usage is TRBV9 and J usage is TRBJ1-5, with TRBD1 as a possible D gene (6 bases). V lost 0 bases and J 1 base, leaving 11 bases between the germline ends. Germline assignment: CDR1 SGDLS and CDR2 YYNGEE. This CDR3 is built from 16 residues.

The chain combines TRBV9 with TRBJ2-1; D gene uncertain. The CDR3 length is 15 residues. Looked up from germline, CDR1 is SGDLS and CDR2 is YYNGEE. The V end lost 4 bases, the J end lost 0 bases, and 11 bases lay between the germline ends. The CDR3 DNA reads TGTGCCAGCAGCCCACACCTTAACTCCTACAATGAGCAGTTCTTC. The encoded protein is CASSPHLNSYNEQFF.

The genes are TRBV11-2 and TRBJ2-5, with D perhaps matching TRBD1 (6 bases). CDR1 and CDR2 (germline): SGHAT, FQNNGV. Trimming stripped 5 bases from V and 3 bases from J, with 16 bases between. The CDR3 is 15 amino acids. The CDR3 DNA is TGTGCCAGCAGCCAACCGGGCAGGGGAAAAGAGACCCAGTACTTC. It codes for CASSQPGRGKETQYF.

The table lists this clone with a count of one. The CDR3 spells CASSVVDGLAGGMTDTQYF. CDR3 coding DNA: TGTGCCAGCAGCGTAGTGGACGGACTAGCGGGAGGGATGACAGATACGCAGTATTTT. The gene calls are TRBV9 and TRBJ2-3; 15 nucleotides agree with TRBD2. Looked up from germline, CDR1 is SGDLS and CDR2 is YYNGEE. The CDR3 loop spans 19 amino acids. The ends lost 0 bases at V and 3 bases at J; junction bases unmatched: 8.

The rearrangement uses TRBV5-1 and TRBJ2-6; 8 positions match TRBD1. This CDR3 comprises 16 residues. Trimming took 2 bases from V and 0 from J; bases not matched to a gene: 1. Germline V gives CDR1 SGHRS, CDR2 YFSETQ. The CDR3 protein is CASSLTGGSGANVLTF. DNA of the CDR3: TGCGCCAGCAGCTTAACAGGGGGCTCTGGGGCCAACGTCCTGACTTTC.

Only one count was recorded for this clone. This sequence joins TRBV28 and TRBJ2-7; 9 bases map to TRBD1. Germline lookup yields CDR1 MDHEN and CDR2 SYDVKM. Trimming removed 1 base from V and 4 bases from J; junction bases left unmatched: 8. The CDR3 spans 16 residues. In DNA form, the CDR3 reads TGTGCCAGCAGTTTATTGCCGGGACAGGGCCTTTACGAGCAGTACTTC. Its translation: CASSLLPGQGLYEQYF.

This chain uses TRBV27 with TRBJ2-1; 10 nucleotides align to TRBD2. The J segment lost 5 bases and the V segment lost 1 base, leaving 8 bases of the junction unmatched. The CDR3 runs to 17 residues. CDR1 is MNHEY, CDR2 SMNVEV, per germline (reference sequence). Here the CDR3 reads CASSLYTGTSDHNEQFF. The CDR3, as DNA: TGTGCCAGCAGTTTATATACCGGGACTAGCGACCACAATGAGCAGTTCTTC.

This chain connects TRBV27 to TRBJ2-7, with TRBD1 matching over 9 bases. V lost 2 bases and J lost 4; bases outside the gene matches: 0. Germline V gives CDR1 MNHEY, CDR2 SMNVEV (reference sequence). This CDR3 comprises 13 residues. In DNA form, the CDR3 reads TGTGCCAGCAGTTTAGGGACAGGGTACGAGCAGTACTTC. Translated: CASSLGTGYEQYF.

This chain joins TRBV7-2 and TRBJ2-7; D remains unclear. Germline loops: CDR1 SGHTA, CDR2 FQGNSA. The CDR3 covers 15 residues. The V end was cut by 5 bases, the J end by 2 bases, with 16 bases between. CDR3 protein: CASSPRRGFPYEQYF. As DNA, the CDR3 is TGTGCCAGCAGCCCCAGACGAGGCTTCCCCTACGAGCAGTACTTC.